The clone carrying this TCR beta chain came up many times. Antigen unknown. It was the library that attached unique molecular identifiers to individual cDNA molecules. As handled by the study authors: Between 23,224 and 690,600 TCRs appeared in each sample, and the median stood at 95,638. A single record per CDR3 protein comes from TCRdb applying MiXCR to the RACE reads. TCRdb, not the original authors, processed these V and J calls. The profile shows about 45,000 distinct CDR3 sequences, about 4.5% of them singletons. Time point reported: healthy volunteer bleed at 2 weeks. The starting material, unfractionated whole blood, was used for total RNA extraction. This sample was included in a study of human T cells and chemical hapten exposure. Study findings and constraints: No change in TCRs above 1 in 1000 frequency was produced by DPC sensitization.

Trimming removed 3 bases from V and 4 bases from J, with 22 bases in between. The germline CDR1 and CDR2 sequences are SNHLY and FYNNEI. The CDR3 spans 19 residues. Sequenced sample: whole blood. V gene TRBV2 combines with J gene TRBJ2-6; the D gene is possibly TRBD1 (7 bases). The sequence was collected from a female donor in good health. Some clones in this sample may be carry-over from other donors' samples. The CDR3, as DNA: TGTGCCAGCAGTGATCCTGCCGGGGCAGGGGGGTCCGGGGCCAACGTCCTGACTTTC. Amino acids: CASSDPAGAGGSGANVLTF.